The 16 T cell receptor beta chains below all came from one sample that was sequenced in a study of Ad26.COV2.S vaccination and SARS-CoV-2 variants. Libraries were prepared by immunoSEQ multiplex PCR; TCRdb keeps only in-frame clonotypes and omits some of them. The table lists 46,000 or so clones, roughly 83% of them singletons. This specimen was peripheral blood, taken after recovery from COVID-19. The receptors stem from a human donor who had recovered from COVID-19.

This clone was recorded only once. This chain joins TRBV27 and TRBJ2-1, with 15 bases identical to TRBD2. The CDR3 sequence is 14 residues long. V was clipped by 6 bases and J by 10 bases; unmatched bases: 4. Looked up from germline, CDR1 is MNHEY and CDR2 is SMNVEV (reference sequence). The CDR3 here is CASRGLAGGGEQFF. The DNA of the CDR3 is TGTGCCAGCAGGGGACTAGCGGGAGGTGGCGAGCAGTTCTTC.

The CDR3 nucleotides are TGTGCCAGCAGCTTAGCCGCGTCAAATGGCTACACCTTC. Its translation is CASSLAASNGYTF. The rearrangement links TRBV11-2 to TRBJ1-2; D remains ambiguous. The V gene's germline CDR1 is SGHAT and CDR2 FQNNGV. Trimming removed 1 base at V and 6 bases at J, with 9 bases between. This CDR3 is built from 13 residues.

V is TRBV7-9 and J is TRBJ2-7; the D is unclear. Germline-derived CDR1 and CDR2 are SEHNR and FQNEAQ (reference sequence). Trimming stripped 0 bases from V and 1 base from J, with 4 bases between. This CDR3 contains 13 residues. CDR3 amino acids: CASSLAGSYEQYF. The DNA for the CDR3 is TGTGCCAGCAGCTTAGCGGGATCCTACGAGCAGTACTTC.

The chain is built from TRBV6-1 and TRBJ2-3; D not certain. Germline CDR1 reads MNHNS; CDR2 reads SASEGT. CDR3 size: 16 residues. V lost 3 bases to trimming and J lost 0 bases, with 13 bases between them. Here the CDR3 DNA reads TGTGCCAGCAGTGAGTATTTCGGCACTAGCACAGATACGCAGTATTTT. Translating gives CASSEYFGTSTDTQYF.

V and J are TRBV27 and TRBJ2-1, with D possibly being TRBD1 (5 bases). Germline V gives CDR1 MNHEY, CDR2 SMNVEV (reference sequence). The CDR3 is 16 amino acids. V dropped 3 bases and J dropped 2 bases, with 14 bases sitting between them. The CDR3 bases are TGTGCCAGCAGTTTCGCCTACAGGTATACCTACAATGAGCAGTTCTTC. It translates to CASSFAYRYTYNEQFF.

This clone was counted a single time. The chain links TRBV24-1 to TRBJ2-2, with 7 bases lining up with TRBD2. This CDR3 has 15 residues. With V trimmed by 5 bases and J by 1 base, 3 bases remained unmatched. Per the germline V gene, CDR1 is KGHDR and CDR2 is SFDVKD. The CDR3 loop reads CATSAVAGNTGELFF. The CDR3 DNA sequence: TGTGCCACCAGTGCCGTAGCGGGGAACACCGGGGAGCTGTTTTTT.

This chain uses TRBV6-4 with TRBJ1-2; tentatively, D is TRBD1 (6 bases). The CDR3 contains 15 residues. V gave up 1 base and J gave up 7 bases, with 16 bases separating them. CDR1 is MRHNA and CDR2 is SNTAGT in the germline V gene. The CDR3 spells CASSDWGHGVPGYTF. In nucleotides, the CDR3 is TGTGCCAGCAGTGACTGGGGACACGGAGTCCCTGGCTACACCTTC.

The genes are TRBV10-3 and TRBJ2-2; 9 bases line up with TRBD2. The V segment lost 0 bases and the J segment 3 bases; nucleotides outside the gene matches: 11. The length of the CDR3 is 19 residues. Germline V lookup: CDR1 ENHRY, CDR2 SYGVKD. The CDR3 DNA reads TGTGCCATCAGTGAGTCGGGGCTAGCGGGGAGAGGGGACACCGGGGAGCTGTTTTTT. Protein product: CAISESGLAGRGDTGELFF.

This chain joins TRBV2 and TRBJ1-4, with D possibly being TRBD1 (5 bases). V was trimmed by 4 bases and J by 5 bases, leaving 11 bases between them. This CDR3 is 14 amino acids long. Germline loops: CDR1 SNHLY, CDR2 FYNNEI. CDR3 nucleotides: TGTGCCAGCAGTGTGGGGCAGAAAAATGAAAAACTGTTTTTT. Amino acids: CASSVGQKNEKLFF.

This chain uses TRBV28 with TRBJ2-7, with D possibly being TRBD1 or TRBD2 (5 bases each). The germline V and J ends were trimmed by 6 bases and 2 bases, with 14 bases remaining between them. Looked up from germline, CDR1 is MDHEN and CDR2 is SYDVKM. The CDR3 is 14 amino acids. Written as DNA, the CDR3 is TGTGCCAGCAGGCGCTGGGACGGAACCTACGAGCAGTACTTC. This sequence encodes CASRRWDGTYEQYF. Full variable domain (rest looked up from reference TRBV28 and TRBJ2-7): DVKVTQSSRYLVKRTGEKVFLECVQDMDHENMFWYRQDPGLGLRLIYFSYDVKMKEKGDIPEGYSVSREKKERFSLILESASTNQTSMYLCASRRWDGTYEQYFGPGTRLTVT.

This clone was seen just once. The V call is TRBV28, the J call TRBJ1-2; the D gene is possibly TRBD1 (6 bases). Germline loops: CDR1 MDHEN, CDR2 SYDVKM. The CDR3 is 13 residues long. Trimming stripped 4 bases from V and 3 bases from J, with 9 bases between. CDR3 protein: CASSSGQYYGYTF. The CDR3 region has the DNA TGTGCCAGCAGTTCCGGACAGTACTATGGCTACACCTTC.

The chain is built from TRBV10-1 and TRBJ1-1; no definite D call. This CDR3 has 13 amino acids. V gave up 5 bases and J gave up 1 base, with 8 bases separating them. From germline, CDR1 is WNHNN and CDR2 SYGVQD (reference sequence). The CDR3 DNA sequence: TGCGCCAGCAGTCCGACACCGAACACTGAAGCTTTCTTT. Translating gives CASSPTPNTEAFF.

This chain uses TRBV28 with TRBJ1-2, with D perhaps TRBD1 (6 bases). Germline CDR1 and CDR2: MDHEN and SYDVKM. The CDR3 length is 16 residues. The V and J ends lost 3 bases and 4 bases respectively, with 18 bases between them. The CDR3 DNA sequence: TGTGCCAGCAGTTTTCAGGACAGTCGAGGTGCCTATGGCTACACCTTC. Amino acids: CASSFQDSRGAYGYTF.

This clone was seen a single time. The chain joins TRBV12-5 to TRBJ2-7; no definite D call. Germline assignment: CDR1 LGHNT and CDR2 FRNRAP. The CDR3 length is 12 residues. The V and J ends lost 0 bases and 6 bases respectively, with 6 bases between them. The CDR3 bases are TGTGCTAGTGGTTTGGTTCCACTCGAGCAGTACGTC. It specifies CASGLVPLEQYV.

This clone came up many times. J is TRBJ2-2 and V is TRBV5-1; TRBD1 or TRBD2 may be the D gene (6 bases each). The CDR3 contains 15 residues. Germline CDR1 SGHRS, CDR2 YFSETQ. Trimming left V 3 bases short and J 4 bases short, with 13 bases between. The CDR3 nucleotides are TGCGCCAGCAGCTCACGGGGGCTGTTCACCGGGGAGCTGTTTTTT. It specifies CASSSRGLFTGELFF.

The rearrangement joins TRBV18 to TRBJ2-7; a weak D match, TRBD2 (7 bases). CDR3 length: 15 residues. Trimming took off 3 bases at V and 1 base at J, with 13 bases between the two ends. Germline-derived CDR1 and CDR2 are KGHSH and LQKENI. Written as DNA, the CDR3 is TGTGCCAGCTCACCTCTCGGGGGGCCTTCCTACGAGCAGTACGTC. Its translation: CASSPLGGPSYEQYV.